The sequence of this T cell receptor beta chain was determined in a study of shared clonotypes between healthy human individuals. Study background: With ages of 18 to 49, the donors were a couple of women and three men.

Only in-frame clones appear in the TCRdb table, and some are missing; sequencing was by immunoSEQ multiplex PCR. The data hold about 2.1 million clones, with approximately 92% observed a single time. Study-wide results and limits: Sharing across four donors was highest in naive CD4 (roughly 5%) and lowest in memory CD8 (about 0.4%). Clonotype sharing among donors was expected to depend on sequencing depth.

The CDR3 has 13 amino acids. Germline CDR1 and CDR2: LNHNV and YYDKDF (reference sequence). Trimming stripped 3 bases from V and 3 bases from J, with 6 bases between. Naive CD8 cells lacked CD45RO, underwent positive selection for CCR7 and left out terminally differentiated effector memory CD45RA+ cells. Each of the donors was a healthy adult who was HIV-negative and had not had a recent acute infection or vaccination. Of note for this clone: Its antigen is unknown.

This chain connects TRBV15 to TRBJ1-3, with D unresolved. Specimen: naive CD8+ T cells from PBMCs. The sequence was collected from a young man in good health. Some clones in this sample may be carry-over from other donors' samples. The CDR3 DNA sequence: TGTGCCACCAGCAGCCCCTATGGAAACACCATATATTTT. Translation gives CATSSPYGNTIYF.